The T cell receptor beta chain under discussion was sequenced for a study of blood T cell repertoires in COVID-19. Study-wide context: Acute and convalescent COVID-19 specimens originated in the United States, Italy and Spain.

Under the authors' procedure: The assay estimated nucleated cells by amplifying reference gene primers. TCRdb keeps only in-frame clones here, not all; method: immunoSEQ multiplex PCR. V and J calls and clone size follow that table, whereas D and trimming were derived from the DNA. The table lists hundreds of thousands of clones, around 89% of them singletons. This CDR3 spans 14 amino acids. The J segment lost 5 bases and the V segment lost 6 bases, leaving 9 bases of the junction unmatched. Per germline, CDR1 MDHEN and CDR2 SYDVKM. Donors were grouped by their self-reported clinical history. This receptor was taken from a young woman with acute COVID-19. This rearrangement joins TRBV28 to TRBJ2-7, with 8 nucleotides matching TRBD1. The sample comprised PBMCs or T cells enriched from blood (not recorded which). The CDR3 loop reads CASSIPDRVHEQYF. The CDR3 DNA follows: TGTGCCAGCAGCATTCCGGACAGGGTGCACGAGCAGTACTTC.